This T cell receptor beta chain emerged from a study of shared clonotypes between healthy human individuals. Whole-study results and caveats: How much donors shared clonotypes was expected to be affected by sequencing depth.

This CDR3 is built from 12 residues. V was cut by 6 bases and J by 8 bases, with 11 bases left in between. Germline loops: CDR1 MDHEN, CDR2 SYDVKM. The donor cohort consisted entirely of Caucasian adults residing in Nashville, Tennessee. As to this clone: Its antigen is still unknown.

TCRdb's copy holds only in-frame clones and misses some; the assay was immunoSEQ multiplex PCR. The sample shows about 1.5 million clones, nearly 99% of them seen only once. The chain recombines TRBV28 with TRBJ1-5; D perhaps matches TRBD1 (5 bases). The receptor was isolated from a man under 40 in good health. The sample was naive CD4+ T cells sorted from blood. Subset of the sample: CD45RA+ positively selected. CDR3 protein: CASSQTGKPQHF. The CDR3 nucleotides read TGTGCCAGCAGCCAAACAGGAAAGCCCCAGCATTTT.